A single sample is the source of the 18 T cell receptor beta chains below, sequenced in a study of blood T cell repertoires in COVID-19. Some clones are missing from TCRdb's copy, which holds only in-frame ones; the method was immunoSEQ multiplex PCR. Here the sample spans 200,000 to 300,000 clones, approximately 84% being singletons. The specimen was peripheral blood. The receptors here all came from a woman aged 80 or older with acute or convalescent COVID-19.

J is TRBJ2-6 and V is TRBV5-1, with 7 bases aligning to TRBD1. The CDR3 spans 16 residues. The germline gives CDR1 SGHRS, CDR2 YFSETQ. With 0 bases clipped from V and 3 bases from J, the junction kept 3 bases outside the gene matches. CDR3 nucleotides: TGCGCCAGCAGCTTGGGACAGGGCTTTGGGGCCAACGTCCTGACTTTC. Encoded protein: CASSLGQGFGANVLTF.

In this sample, this clone turned up a few times. This rearrangement joins TRBV19 to TRBJ2-2; 8 bases map to TRBD1. Looked up from germline, CDR1 is LNHDA and CDR2 is SQIVND (reference sequence). The CDR3 covers 17 residues. Unmatched junction bases numbered 9, after V lost 4 bases and J lost 2 bases. CDR3 residues: CASSTRQGPYNTGELFF. The CDR3 nucleotides read TGTGCCAGTAGTACCCGACAGGGGCCGTACAACACCGGGGAGCTGTTTTTT. Filled out from reference TRBV19 and TRBJ2-2, the complete variable domain reads DGGITQSPKYLFRKEGQNVTLSCEQNLNHDAMYWYRQDPGQGLRLIYYSQIVNDFQKGDIAEGYSVSREKKESFPLTVTSAQKNPTAFYLCASSTRQGPYNTGELFFGEGSRLTVL.

The chain links TRBV11-3 to TRBJ2-5, with TRBD2 matching over 13 bases. Germline loops: CDR1 SGHNT, CDR2 YENEEA. This CDR3 has 17 residues. The junction had 11 bases not matched to a gene; V was cut back by 5 bases and J by 5 bases. As DNA, the CDR3 is TGTGCCAGCAGCCGTCGGACTAGCGGGGGTGGGAGGGAGACCCAGTACTTC. This codes for CASSRRTSGGGRETQYF.

V gene TRBV2 combines with J gene TRBJ2-1, with 7 bases identical to TRBD2. This CDR3 has 15 amino acids. J lost 2 bases, V lost 3 bases, and 4 bases had no gene match. In germline, CDR1 is SNHLY, CDR2 FYNNEI. The CDR3 spells CASSDPGGTYNEQFF. In DNA, the CDR3 is TGTGCCAGCAGTGACCCGGGGGGAACCTACAATGAGCAGTTCTTC.

Notes on this clone: Other nucleotide sequences from this sample produce the same CDR3. The V call is TRBV5-1, the J call TRBJ1-5; TRBD1 matches at 10 bases. Trimming removed 4 bases from V and 4 bases from J; junction bases left unmatched: 2. Germline V lookup: CDR1 SGHRS, CDR2 YFSETQ. This CDR3 spans 14 amino acids. The CDR3 reads CASSQGQGNQPQHF. Here the CDR3 DNA reads TGCGCCAGCAGCCAGGGACAGGGGAATCAGCCCCAGCATTTT.

J is TRBJ1-1 and V is TRBV5-1; possibly TRBD1 for D (5 bases). The V end lost 4 bases, the J end lost 3 bases, and 10 bases lay between the germline ends. CDR3 length equals 13 residues. The V gene's germline CDR1 is SGHRS and CDR2 YFSETQ. DNA for the CDR3: TGCGCCAGCAGCCCGTCGGGGGACACTGAAGCTTTCTTT. Its protein product is CASSPSGDTEAFF. The full variable domain, with the rest looked up from reference TRBV5-1 and TRBJ1-1, is KAGVTQTPRYLIKTRGQQVTLSCSPISGHRSVSWYQQTPGQGLQFLFEYFSETQRNKGNFPGRFSGRQFSNSRSEMNVSTLELGDSALYLCASSPSGDTEAFFGQGTRLTVV.

The chain couples TRBV11-2 to TRBJ1-1; D is undetermined. V was shortened by 3 bases and J by 0 bases, with 11 bases between the two germline ends. The germline V gene encodes CDR1 SGHAT and CDR2 FQNNGV. This CDR3 is 15 amino acids long. CDR3 loop: CASSLIRGMNTEAFF. CDR3 coding DNA: TGTGCCAGCAGCTTGATTCGGGGTATGAACACTGAAGCTTTCTTT. Looking up the rest from reference TRBV11-2 and TRBJ1-1 gives the full variable domain: EAGVAQSPRYKIIEKRQSVAFWCNPISGHATLYWYQQILGQGPKLLIQFQNNGVVDDSQLPKDRFSAERLKGVDSTLKIQPAKLEDSAVYLCASSLIRGMNTEAFFGQGTRLTVV.

This chain joins TRBV4-1 and TRBJ1-2, with 10 bases lining up with TRBD1. Trimming at V came to 1 base and at J to 2 bases, leaving 10 bases not matched to a gene. This CDR3 region has 18 residues. Germline lookup yields CDR1 MGHRA and CDR2 YSYEKL. The CDR3 loop is CASSQVRGTGAQNYGYTF. Here the CDR3 DNA reads TGCGCCAGCAGCCAAGTGAGGGGGACAGGGGCGCAGAACTATGGCTACACCTTC.

The V gene is TRBV5-4, the J gene TRBJ2-5; 8 bases fit TRBD1. Germline V gene sequence: CDR1 SGHNT, CDR2 YYREEE (reference sequence). The V segment lost 2 bases and the J segment 5 bases; nucleotides outside the gene matches: 5. The CDR3 contains 14 residues. CDR3 DNA sequence: TGTGCCAGCAGCTTCAGGGGGCGCGATGAGACCCAGTACTTC. Translated, it gives CASSFRGRDETQYF.

This clone showed up just a few times. This rearrangement joins TRBV9 to TRBJ1-4; perhaps TRBD1 as D (5 bases). Per germline, CDR1 SGDLS and CDR2 YYNGEE. The CDR3 contains 15 residues. Deletions cut 2 bases from V and 0 bases from J, with 8 bases between. In DNA form, the CDR3 reads TGTGCCAGCAGCGTCCAAGGGGCAACTAATGAAAAACTGTTTTTT. Amino acids: CASSVQGATNEKLFF.

As regards this clone: At the DNA level, this CDR3 is encoded by other sequences in the same sample as well. The rearrangement joins TRBV5-1 to TRBJ2-1, with TRBD1 matching over 11 bases. The CDR3 contains 15 residues. J lost 3 bases, V lost 4 bases, and 3 bases had no gene match. Germline V gene data show CDR1 as SGHRS and CDR2 as YFSETQ. CDR3 amino acids: CASSPGTGGYNEQFF. The DNA of the CDR3 is TGCGCCAGCAGCCCCGGGACAGGGGGCTACAATGAGCAGTTCTTC.

There are a few counts of this clone. The chain combines TRBV6-7 with TRBJ2-5; 7 bases line up with TRBD2. TRBV6-7 carries the ORF label, with uncertain function. V dropped 10 bases and J dropped 2; count of bases not matched to a gene: 13. CDR3 size: 15 residues. CDR3 in amino acids: CATRRREGRQETQYF. Written as DNA, the CDR3 is TGTGCCACTCGCCGGAGGGAGGGCCGACAAGAGACCCAGTACTTC.

The rearrangement links TRBV19 to TRBJ1-4, with D unresolved. Trimming removed 0 bases from V and 7 bases from J, with 12 bases in between. Per the germline V gene, CDR1 is LNHDA and CDR2 is SQIVND (reference sequence). CDR3 length equals 15 residues. The CDR3 loop is CASSIDARVPEKLFF. The CDR3 DNA follows: TGTGCCAGTAGTATAGATGCCCGGGTGCCTGAAAAACTGTTTTTT.

This chain uses TRBV6-5 with TRBJ2-1, with 9 bases aligning to TRBD2. The germline gives CDR1 MNHEY, CDR2 SVGAGI. The CDR3 spans 16 residues. The V and J ends lost 3 bases and 2 bases, in that order; junction bases with no gene match: 5. The DNA for the CDR3 is TGTGCCAGCAGTTATCATTCTAGCGGGGCCTACAATGAGCAGTTCTTC. This codes for CASSYHSSGAYNEQFF.

The table lists this clone with a count of one. This chain joins TRBV5-1 and TRBJ2-2; the D gene is possibly TRBD1 (6 bases). The ends were cut back, 0 bases at V and 8 bases at J, with 8 bases in the middle. The length of the CDR3 is 13 residues. Germline V CDR1 and CDR2: SGHRS, YFSETQ. The DNA of the CDR3 is TGCGCCAGCAGCTTGGACAGGGCGGGGGAGCTGTTTTTT. This sequence encodes CASSLDRAGELFF.

The chain combines TRBV28 with TRBJ2-7; the D is unclear. Trimming cost V 2 bases and J 4 bases, with 12 bases left between them. CDR1 MDHEN and CDR2 SYDVKM come from the germline V gene. The CDR3 is 14 amino acids. CDR3 bases: TGTGCCAGCAGTTTAGGCCACCCCGAATACGAGCAGTACTTC. Translated, it gives CASSLGHPEYEQYF.

The table lists this clone with a count of one. This chain links TRBV15 with TRBJ1-1, with TRBD1 as a possible D gene (5 bases). With 0 bases removed from V and 11 bases from J, the gap between germline ends came to 13 bases. The CDR3 sequence is 13 residues long. Germline assignment: CDR1 LNHNV and CDR2 YYDKDF (reference sequence). The CDR3 loop is CATSRDPGRGAFF. The CDR3 DNA reads as TGTGCCACCAGCAGAGATCCAGGGAGGGGTGCTTTCTTT.

This clone has a single count. The chain carries TRBV3-1 (or the pseudogene TRBV3-2) and TRBJ1-2; TRBD1 agrees at 9 bases. Germline trimming cut 4 bases from V and 10 bases from J; bases unmatched to any gene: 13. The germline V gene encodes CDR1 LGHDT and CDR2 YNNKEL (reference sequence). CDR3 length equals 15 residues. CDR3 nucleotides: TGTGCCAGCAGCCCCCTCTTAGGGACAGGGCCTCCCTACACCTTC. This sequence encodes CASSPLLGTGPPYTF.